This is a list of T cell receptor beta chains from one sample in a study of beta chain features in type 1 diabetes. Repertoires were generated with immunoSEQ multiplex PCR, while TCRdb's copy carries only in-frame clones and drops some. The sample has about 710,000 clones, more than 12% seen once. The specimen was naive CD4+ T cells from blood. The receptor source for this set is a man between 18 and 29 years old with type 1 diabetes. The CDR3 runs from the conserved cysteine through the conserved F or W. D genes are given only for firm matches. The listing skips clone size in some rows; elsewhere it reads once, few, many or a size class.

CDR3 protein	CDR3 DNA	D gene	V gene	J gene	clone size
CASSVAAMNTEAFF	TGTGCCAGCAGCGTAGCGGCTATGAACACTGAAGCTTTCTTT	.	TRBV9	TRBJ1-1	.
CASSQAGSYGYTF	TGTGCCAGCAGCCAAGCCGGATCCTATGGCTACACCTTC	.	TRBV14	TRBJ1-2	few
CSVEDPDRGSPLHF	TGCAGCGTTGAAGATCCGGACAGGGGATCACCCCTCCACTTT	TRBD1	TRBV29-1	TRBJ1-6	.
CASSPASSYEQYF	TGTGCCAGCAGCCCCGCGAGCTCCTACGAGCAGTACTTC	.	TRBV27	TRBJ2-7	few
CASSTRPADEKLFF	TGCGCCAGCAGCACAAGGCCCGCTGATGAAAAACTGTTTTTT	.	TRBV5-1	TRBJ1-4	few
CASSSSGGRLSGANVLTF	TGTGCCAGCAGCTCAAGCGGGGGTCGCCTCTCTGGGGCCAACGTCCTGACTTTC	TRBD2	TRBV7-9	TRBJ2-6	.
CASSSGTVLYNEQFF	TGTGCCAGCAGCTCGGGGACGGTACTCTACAATGAGCAGTTCTTC	.	TRBV7-8	TRBJ2-1	.
CASSLEGTGPYGYTF	TGCGCCAGCAGCTTGGAAGGGACAGGGCCCTATGGCTACACCTTC	TRBD1	TRBV5-1	TRBJ1-2	.
CASSPPIGPRELFF	TGTGCCAGCTCACCGCCGATAGGTCCCAGGGAGCTGTTTTTT	.	TRBV18	TRBJ2-2	.
CAISESSGLALNEQFF	TGTGCCATCAGCGAAAGTTCTGGACTAGCGTTGAATGAGCAGTTCTTC	TRBD2	TRBV10-3	TRBJ2-1	.
CASSHNGGQLNEKLFF	TGTGCCAGCAGTCACAACGGAGGTCAACTTAATGAAAAACTGTTTTTT	.	TRBV7-2	TRBJ1-4	.
CASSSLPPLAGGGDEQYF	TGCGCCAGCAGCTCCCTCCCCCCCCTAGCGGGGGGGGGTGACGAGCAGTACTTC	TRBD2	TRBV5-1	TRBJ2-7	.
CSVDRPWTTEAFF	TGCAGCGTTGACAGACCCTGGACCACTGAAGCTTTCTTT	.	TRBV29-1	TRBJ1-1	.
CASSYVRDRAITEAFF	TGTGCCAGCAGTTACGTTCGGGACAGGGCGATCACTGAAGCTTTCTTT	TRBD1	TRBV6-5	TRBJ1-1	.
CAWSARGDTGELFF	TGTGCCTGGAGTGCTCGGGGCGACACCGGGGAGCTGTTTTTT	.	TRBV30	TRBJ2-2	.
CASSLDYPEAFF	TGTGCCAGCAGCTTAGATTACCCTGAAGCTTTCTTT	.	TRBV7-9	TRBJ1-1	.
CSVGRDRMYNEQFF	TGCAGCGTGGGTAGGGACAGGATGTACAATGAGCAGTTCTTC	TRBD1	TRBV29-1	TRBJ2-1	few
CASSFTRASNEQFF	TGCGCCAGCAGCTTTACCCGGGCGTCCAATGAGCAGTTCTTC	.	TRBV5-1	TRBJ2-1	few
CASSQSSTEGAEKLFF	TGCGCCAGCAGCCAATCTTCAACGGAGGGTGCAGAAAAACTGTTTTTT	.	TRBV4-1	TRBJ1-4	.
CASSWTAGANVLTF	TGTGCCAGCAGCTGGACAGCTGGGGCCAACGTCCTGACTTTC	.	TRBV7-9	TRBJ2-6	few
CASRGRRGSANTGELFF	TGTGCCAGCAGAGGGAGGAGGGGGAGCGCGAACACCGGGGAGCTGTTTTTT	.	TRBV28	TRBJ2-2	few
CAWSSGTQLNEKLFF	TGTGCCTGGTCCTCCGGGACTCAACTTAATGAAAAACTGTTTTTT	.	TRBV30	TRBJ1-4	few
CASSRQADTQYF	TGTGCCAGCAGCCGACAGGCAGATACGCAGTATTTT	.	TRBV7-9	TRBJ2-3	few
CASSQTRGLGHGEQFF	TGCGCCAGCAGCCAAACAAGAGGCCTAGGCCATGGTGAGCAGTTCTTC	.	TRBV4-1	TRBJ2-1	few